One sample yielded the 18 T cell receptor beta chains listed below, sequenced in a study of blood T cell repertoires in COVID-19. The method was immunoSEQ multiplex PCR; TCRdb's version includes in-frame clones alone and lacks a portion of them. Among around 140,000 clones listed, roughly 88% were seen once. The sequenced material came from peripheral blood. All receptors derive from a man between 65 and 85 years old with acute or convalescent COVID-19.

J is TRBJ1-1 and V is TRBV10-2, with TRBD1 as a possible D gene (5 bases). The CDR3 is 13 residues long. The germline V and J ends were trimmed by 8 bases and 4 bases, with 14 bases remaining between them. Germline V CDR1 and CDR2: WSHSY, SAAADI. The CDR3 sequence: CASSDLGGTEAFF. The CDR3 DNA is TGCGCCAGCTCCGACTTGGGGGGCACTGAAGCTTTCTTT.

This clone was seen only a few times. The chain is built from TRBV19 and TRBJ1-4; D is ambiguous. The CDR3 totals 14 residues. CDR1 is LNHDA, CDR2 SQIVND, per germline (reference sequence). The V end lost 10 bases, the J end lost 3 bases, and 15 bases lay between the germline ends. CDR3 in DNA: TGTGCCATTGGAGGCGGAACAGCTAATGAAAAACTGTTTTTT. Encoded protein: CAIGGGTANEKLFF.

V is TRBV6-1 and J is TRBJ1-5; 9 positions match TRBD1. This CDR3 is 15 amino acids long. The V gene's germline CDR1 is MNHNS and CDR2 SASEGT. The trim removed 0 bases at V and 4 bases at J, leaving 1 base unmatched. This CDR3 reads CASSEATGGNQPQHF. As DNA, the CDR3 is TGTGCCAGCAGTGAAGCGACAGGGGGGAATCAGCCCCAGCATTTT.

V gene TRBV22-1 combines with J gene TRBJ1-1; TRBD1 is the table's D call, not checked against the DNA. TRBV22-1 represents a pseudogene. CDR3 length: 15 amino acids. CDR3 in amino acids: CPGSAPGQGRTEAFF. CDR3 DNA: TGTCCTGGGAGCGCACCCGGACAGGGGAGAACTGAAGCTTTCTTT.

This sequence joins TRBV30 and TRBJ2-7, with 7 bases identical to TRBD1. With 4 bases clipped from V and 5 bases from J, the junction kept 11 bases outside the gene matches. CDR1 and CDR2 from the germline V gene are GTSNPN and SVGIG (reference sequence). This CDR3 has 14 amino acids. CDR3 in DNA: TGTGCCTGGACCTCTTTTTGGCAGGGGGACGAGCAGTACTTC. Translated: CAWTSFWQGDEQYF.

With respect to this clone: The same CDR3 is also encoded by other DNA sequences in this sample. The CDR3, as DNA: TGTGCCAGCAGCTTGAGTAGTGGGGGGGCCTACGAGCAGTACTTC. Translation: CASSLSSGGAYEQYF. The rearrangement joins TRBV5-4 to TRBJ2-7; 7 bases map to TRBD2. This CDR3 has 15 residues. Germline loops: CDR1 SGHNT, CDR2 YYREEE (reference sequence). The ends lost 1 base at V and 2 bases at J; junction bases unmatched: 6. Full variable domain (rest looked up from reference TRBV5-4 and TRBJ2-7): ETGVTQSPTHLIKTRGQQVTLRCSSQSGHNTVSWYQQALGQGPQFIFQYYREEENGRGNFPPRFSGLQFPNYSSELNVNALELDDSALYLCASSLSSGGAYEQYFGPGTRLTVT.

The chain employs TRBV6-5 and TRBJ1-2, with 7 positions matching TRBD1. This CDR3 region has 14 residues. CDR1 MNHEY and CDR2 SVGAGI come from the germline V gene. V shed 5 bases and J 2 bases; nucleotides not matched to a gene: 5. The CDR3 is CASSLQGNNYGYTF. DNA of the CDR3: TGTGCCAGCAGTCTACAGGGGAACAACTATGGCTACACCTTC.

The chain links TRBV14 to TRBJ2-7; 7 bases line up with TRBD2. Germline CDR1 reads SGHDN; CDR2 reads FVKESK. The length of the CDR3 is 16 residues. The trim removed 0 bases at V and 7 bases at J, leaving 12 bases unmatched. CDR3: CASSQDFGVAGVEQYF. DNA for the CDR3: TGTGCCAGCAGCCAAGACTTCGGTGTGGCGGGGGTGGAGCAGTACTTC.

The chain joins TRBV18 to TRBJ2-2, with D possibly matching TRBD1 (6 bases). Germline CDR1 KGHSH, CDR2 LQKENI. With 5 bases removed from V and 0 bases from J, the gap between germline ends came to 13 bases. The CDR3 contains 16 residues. The CDR3 DNA is TGTGCCAGCTCAGCAACCGGGACAACGAACACCGGGGAGCTGTTTTTT. Translated, it gives CASSATGTTNTGELFF.

A word on this clone: Other DNA sequences from this sample encode an identical CDR3 as well. The rearrangement uses TRBV7-9 and TRBJ2-2; 8 nucleotides match TRBD1. Germline V gives CDR1 SEHNR, CDR2 FQNEAQ (reference sequence). The ends lost 4 bases at V and 4 bases at J; junction bases unmatched: 5. The CDR3 runs to 15 residues. CDR3 in amino acids: CASSSGQGGTGELFF. The CDR3 nucleotides are TGTGCCAGCAGCTCCGGACAGGGTGGCACCGGGGAGCTGTTTTTT.

The V call is TRBV7-3, the J call TRBJ2-3; 7 bases fit TRBD1. The CDR3 extends over 15 amino acids. The junction had 3 bases not matched to a gene; V was cut back by 0 bases and J by 3 bases. From germline, CDR1 is SGHTA and CDR2 FQGTGA. The CDR3 reads CASSLTGGATDTQYF. The CDR3 region has the DNA TGTGCCAGCAGCTTAACAGGGGGCGCGACAGATACGCAGTATTTT. Drawing the rest from reference TRBV7-3 and TRBJ2-3, the complete variable domain is GAGVSQTPSNKVTEKGKYVELRCDPISGHTALYWYRQSLGQGPEFLIYFQGTGAADDSGLPNDRFFAVRPEGSVSTLKIQRTERGDSAVYLCASSLTGGATDTQYFGPGTRLTVL.

V usage is TRBV11-2 and J usage is TRBJ2-5; D gene ambiguous. CDR1 is SGHAT, CDR2 FQNNGV, per germline. The V end lost 5 bases, the J end lost 5 bases, and 12 bases lay between the germline ends. The CDR3 runs 13 residues. The CDR3 loop is CASSLNIMETQYF. The CDR3 bases are TGTGCCAGCAGCCTTAATATTATGGAGACCCAGTACTTC.

The chain employs TRBV11-2 and TRBJ2-1, with TRBD2 as a possible D gene (6 bases). From germline, CDR1 is SGHAT and CDR2 FQNNGV. Trimming left V 4 bases short and J 0 bases short, with 19 bases between. The CDR3 spans 18 residues. CDR3 sequence: CASSSYPGVLSSYNEQFF. For the CDR3, the DNA is TGTGCCAGCAGCTCTTACCCGGGGGTCTTAAGCTCCTACAATGAGCAGTTCTTC.

The chain links TRBV2 to TRBJ1-6, with TRBD1 matching 8 bases. With 10 bases clipped from V and 3 bases from J, the junction kept 5 bases outside the gene matches. CDR1 SNHLY and CDR2 FYNNEI come from the germline V gene. The CDR3 runs to 14 residues. Written as DNA, the CDR3 is TGTGCCACGGGACAGGCAAACTATAATTCACCCCTCCACTTT. This codes for CATGQANYNSPLHF.

The rearrangement links TRBV2 to TRBJ2-5; 8 bases are a match to TRBD2. In germline, CDR1 is SNHLY, CDR2 FYNNEI. Trimming at V came to 6 bases and at J to 5 bases, leaving 8 bases not matched to a gene. This CDR3 has 14 amino acids. For the CDR3, the DNA is TGTGCCAGCAGCCGGGATAGCGGGACGGAGACCCAGTACTTC. This encodes CASSRDSGTETQYF.

This chain joins TRBV10-3 and TRBJ2-7; the D gene is possibly TRBD1 (5 bases). This CDR3 has 15 residues. Trimming stripped 5 bases from V and 0 bases from J, with 14 bases between. Germline V CDR1 and CDR2: ENHRY, SYGVKD. The CDR3 coding sequence is TGTGCCATCAGTTTATTTGGGGCCGGCTCCTACGAGCAGTACTTC. Protein product: CAISLFGAGSYEQYF.

This rearrangement joins TRBV19 to TRBJ2-2, with 10 bases that match TRBD1. J gave up 4 bases and V 6 bases, and 2 bases lay outside the gene matches. Germline CDR1 reads LNHDA; CDR2 reads SQIVND (reference sequence). The CDR3 has 14 residues. CDR3 in DNA: TGTGCCAGTAGGGGGACAGGGGTCACCGGGGAGCTGTTTTTT. This sequence encodes CASRGTGVTGELFF.

The V and J genes are TRBV5-6 and TRBJ2-2; D call uncertain. The CDR3 consists of 17 residues. V shed 0 bases and J shed 0 bases, with 12 bases lying between them. Germline V gene data show CDR1 as SGHDT and CDR2 as YYEEEE. The CDR3: CASSLAVTGTNTGELFF. The DNA for the CDR3 is TGTGCCAGCAGCTTGGCCGTGACGGGTACGAACACCGGGGAGCTGTTTTTT.